The 26 T cell receptor beta chains listed next were all sequenced from one sample in a study of blood T cell repertoires in COVID-19. The repertoire was sequenced with immunoSEQ multiplex PCR; TCRdb's copy has only in-frame clones and lacks some. In the table there are approximately 200,000 clones, 80% to 90% of which are singletons. The sample taken for sequencing was peripheral blood. The receptors come from a middle-aged man with acute or convalescent COVID-19.

The chain links TRBV9 to TRBJ1-2; TRBD1 matches at 9 bases. CDR1 and CDR2 from the germline V gene are SGDLS and YYNGEE. This CDR3 has 13 residues. Trimming took 6 bases from V and 4 from J; bases not matched to a gene: 4. CDR3 sequence: CASTGQGGYGYTF. The CDR3 region has the DNA TGTGCCAGCACGGGACAGGGTGGCTATGGCTACACCTTC.

J is TRBJ1-1 and V is TRBV2, with 7 bases fitting TRBD1. The V and J ends lost 11 bases and 0 bases, in that order; junction bases with no gene match: 9. This CDR3 contains 14 residues. CDR1 and CDR2 from the germline V gene are SNHLY and FYNNEI. Written as DNA, the CDR3 is TGTGCCTCCCGGCGGAGGGGGCTGAACACTGAAGCTTTCTTT. This translates into CASRRRGLNTEAFF.

The V call is TRBV5-1, the J call TRBJ1-1, with 11 bases aligning to TRBD1. This CDR3 region has 16 residues. Germline values: CDR1 SGHRS, CDR2 YFSETQ. V lost 1 base, J lost 4 bases, and 6 bases stayed unmatched. The CDR3 nucleotides are TGCGCCAGCAGCTTGCCCGGGACAGGGGGGGCCACTGAAGCTTTCTTT. This gives the protein CASSLPGTGGATEAFF.

The chain combines TRBV7-2 with TRBJ2-2; TRBD1 agrees at 8 bases. The CDR3 sequence is 15 residues long. Per germline, CDR1 SGHTA and CDR2 FQGNSA. With 2 bases clipped from V and 7 bases from J, the junction kept 6 bases outside the gene matches. CDR3 sequence reads: CASSLRQGAIGELFF. CDR3 coding DNA: TGTGCCAGCAGCTTACGGCAGGGGGCAATCGGGGAGCTGTTTTTT.

This chain links TRBV25-1 with TRBJ2-6; TRBD1 is a possible D gene (6 bases). Germline V lookup: CDR1 MGHDK, CDR2 SYGVNS. V lost 5 bases and J 4 bases, leaving 12 bases between the germline ends. The CDR3 spans 15 residues. The CDR3 is CASSNRVTGANVLTF. In DNA form, the CDR3 reads TGTGCCAGCAGTAACAGGGTGACAGGGGCCAACGTCCTGACTTTC.

The V gene is TRBV11-2, the J gene TRBJ1-3; D is unresolved. Germline CDR1 reads SGHAT; CDR2 reads FQNNGV. The V end lost 3 bases, the J end lost 4 bases, and 4 bases lay between the germline ends. The CDR3 extends over 12 amino acids. The CDR3 sequence: CASSFGGNTIYF. The CDR3 bases are TGTGCCAGCAGCTTCGGGGGAAACACCATATATTTT.

This clone was recorded a few times. This chain joins TRBV5-1 and TRBJ2-1; 7 bases agree with TRBD2. The CDR3 spans 15 residues. Germline CDR1 SGHRS, CDR2 YFSETQ. Germline trimming cut 0 bases from V and 8 bases from J; bases unmatched to any gene: 8. The CDR3 loop is CASSLEGTTIDEQFF. The CDR3, as DNA: TGCGCCAGCAGCTTGGAAGGGACTACTATCGATGAGCAGTTCTTC.

The chain links TRBV7-2 to TRBJ1-3; weak D call: TRBD1 (5 bases). The V end was cut by 6 bases, the J end by 5 bases, with 11 bases between. Germline V gene data show CDR1 as SGHTA and CDR2 as FQGNSA. This CDR3 region has 13 residues. This chain's CDR3 is CASRTDRRNTIYF. CDR3 nucleotides: TGTGCCAGCAGAACCGACAGAAGAAACACCATATATTTT.

The chain links TRBV7-9 to TRBJ1-2, with D possibly TRBD1 on 5 matching bases. CDR1 and CDR2 from the germline V gene are SEHNR and FQNEAQ (reference sequence). The CDR3 is made up of 14 amino acids. V gave up 3 bases and J gave up 7 bases, with 15 bases separating them. CDR3 residues: CASSFGGFASGYTF. Here the CDR3 DNA reads TGTGCCAGCAGCTTCGGGGGATTCGCGAGTGGCTACACCTTC. Filled out from reference TRBV7-9 and TRBJ1-2, the complete variable domain reads DTGVSQNPRHKITKRGQNVTFRCDPISEHNRLYWYRQTLGQGPEFLTYFQNEAQLEKSRLLSDRFSAERPKGSFSTLEIQRTEQGDSAMYLCASSFGGFASGYTFGSGTRLTVV.

The rearrangement links TRBV6-5 to TRBJ2-1; D is possibly TRBD2 (6 bases). V lost 5 bases to trimming and J lost 3 bases, with 11 bases between them. CDR3 size: 14 residues. Germline assignment: CDR1 MNHEY and CDR2 SVGAGI. The CDR3 region has the DNA TGTGCCAGCAGTAGTCAGGGACTCTACAATGAGCAGTTCTTC. This codes for CASSSQGLYNEQFF.

The genes are TRBV2 and TRBJ1-2; D perhaps matches TRBD1 (6 bases). Trimming removed 8 bases from V and 5 bases from J, with 18 bases in between. CDR3 size: 14 residues. Germline assignment: CDR1 SNHLY and CDR2 FYNNEI. DNA for the CDR3: TGTGCCAGCCCAGCCGGGGGGCAGGGGTATGGCTACACCTTC. Translation gives CASPAGGQGYGYTF.

The chain links TRBV5-1 to TRBJ2-7; 8 bases fit TRBD1. The CDR3 is 14 amino acids. V gave up 4 bases and J gave up 3 bases; unmatched junction bases: 6. Germline CDR1 is SGHRS and CDR2 is YFSETQ. CDR3 in DNA: TGCGCCAGCAGCCAGGGACAGGCTAACTACGAGCAGTACTTC. Translating gives CASSQGQANYEQYF.

This chain uses TRBV6-5 with TRBJ2-4; TRBD1 aligns across 9 bases. The CDR3 runs to 15 residues. Germline-derived CDR1 and CDR2 are MNHEY and SVGAGI. The V segment lost 6 bases and the J segment 3 bases; nucleotides outside the gene matches: 6. The CDR3 sequence: CASSRDRDGKNIQYF. For the CDR3, the DNA is TGTGCCAGCAGCCGGGACAGGGATGGCAAAAACATTCAGTACTTC.

The rearrangement links TRBV19 to TRBJ1-1, with D tentatively TRBD1 (5 bases). The CDR3 covers 18 residues. V was trimmed by 1 base and J by 5 bases, leaving 23 bases between them. Germline V gene lookup returns CDR1 LNHDA and CDR2 SQIVND (reference sequence). CDR3 bases: TGTGCCAGTAGTATAGTAGGCTCCTCCGGGGGATGGTTAACTGAAGCTTTCTTT. This codes for CASSIVGSSGGWLTEAFF.

The genes are TRBV7-2 and TRBJ1-1; 10 nucleotides match TRBD1. The CDR3 totals 15 residues. V gave up 6 bases and J gave up 4 bases; unmatched junction bases: 8. Germline V CDR1 and CDR2: SGHTA, FQGNSA. The CDR3 nucleotides read TGTGCCAGCAGTAGGGACAGGGGAGGGGTCACTGAAGCTTTCTTT. Its translation is CASSRDRGGVTEAFF.

The chain carries TRBV2 and TRBJ2-1; weak D call: TRBD2 (5 bases). Trimming shortened V by 8 bases and J by 10 bases, and 18 bases separated the two germline ends. This CDR3 spans 13 amino acids. Germline V lookup: CDR1 SNHLY, CDR2 FYNNEI. CDR3 amino acids: CASCFLARNEQFF. The CDR3 nucleotides read TGTGCCAGCTGCTTTTTAGCGAGGAACGAGCAGTTCTTC.

This chain's CDR3 is CASSLQRTGVGQPQHF. DNA for the CDR3: TGTGCCAGCAGCCTCCAACGGACAGGGGTAGGTCAGCCCCAGCATTTT. The chain combines TRBV2 with TRBJ1-5; TRBD1 matches at 9 bases. This CDR3 has 16 amino acids. The junction had 12 bases not matched to a gene; V was cut back by 6 bases and J by 6 bases. CDR1 and CDR2 (germline): SNHLY, FYNNEI.

The chain is built from TRBV20-1 and TRBJ1-4; D might be TRBD1 (5 bases). The V gene's germline CDR1 is DFQATT and CDR2 SNEGSKA (reference sequence). The V end lost 6 bases, the J end lost 10 bases, and 12 bases lay between the germline ends. CDR3 size: 11 residues. The CDR3 protein is CSAAGFGKLFF. CDR3 sequence (DNA): TGCAGTGCGGCAGGGTTTGGAAAACTGTTTTTT.

J is TRBJ1-3 and V is TRBV29-1; D unclear. Germline assignment: CDR1 SQVTM and CDR2 ANQGSEA. The CDR3 length is 14 residues. V was shortened by 4 bases and J by 0 bases, with 10 bases between the two germline ends. The CDR3 DNA follows: TGCAGCGTTGCCCCTGCGAGCTCTGGAAACACCATATATTTT. This gives the protein CSVAPASSGNTIYF.

CDR3: CASSLGVVEKLFF. The CDR3 DNA is TGTGCCAGCAGCTTAGGAGTGGTTGAAAAACTGTTTTTT. The chain links TRBV7-9 to TRBJ1-4, with D uncertain. V was shortened by 1 base and J by 7 bases, with 7 bases between the two germline ends. This CDR3 is 13 amino acids long. Germline V gene lookup returns CDR1 SEHNR and CDR2 FQNEAQ (reference sequence).

The V call is TRBV19, the J call TRBJ1-5; D might be TRBD1 (5 bases). V shed 4 bases and J shed 2 bases, with 12 bases lying between them. This CDR3 is built from 15 residues. Germline V gene data show CDR1 as LNHDA and CDR2 as SQIVND (reference sequence). The CDR3 sequence: CASSSTGWGNQPQHF. The CDR3 DNA follows: TGTGCCAGTAGTAGTACAGGTTGGGGCAATCAGCCCCAGCATTTT.

The V call is TRBV29-1, the J call TRBJ1-1; no reliable D call. CDR3 length equals 11 residues. The V and J ends lost 7 bases and 1 base respectively, with 7 bases between them. The germline CDR1 and CDR2 sequences are SQVTM and ANQGSEA. Here the CDR3 reads CSGTKNTEAFF. CDR3 DNA: TGCAGCGGTACTAAGAACACTGAAGCTTTCTTT.

V and J are TRBV19 and TRBJ1-2, with D maybe TRBD1 (5 bases). This CDR3 has 13 residues. V was clipped by 5 bases and J by 8 bases, with 15 bases between them. Germline loops: CDR1 LNHDA, CDR2 SQIVND (reference sequence). CDR3 in DNA: TGTGCCAGTAGTCCTCGACTTGCAGGGGGCTACACCTTC. Its protein is CASSPRLAGGYTF.

The chain employs TRBV30 and TRBJ1-1, with D unclear. The CDR3 extends over 12 amino acids. Trimming shortened V by 3 bases and J by 6 bases, and 11 bases separated the two germline ends. CDR1 GTSNPN and CDR2 SVGIG come from the germline V gene (reference sequence). CDR3 coding DNA: TGTGCCTGGAGCGGATCTACAGCTGAAGCTTTCTTT. Amino acid sequence: CAWSGSTAEAFF. Filled out from reference TRBV30 and TRBJ1-1, the complete variable domain reads SQTIHQWPATLVQPVGSPLSLECTVEGTSNPNLYWYRQAAGRGLQLLFYSVGIGQISSEVPQNLSASRPQDRQFILSSKKLLLSDSGFYLCAWSGSTAEAFFGQGTRLTVV.

V is TRBV7-2 and J is TRBJ2-7; TRBD2 is a possible D gene (6 bases). V lost 1 base to trimming and J lost 0 bases, with 10 bases between them. CDR3 length equals 15 residues. Looked up from germline, CDR1 is SGHTA and CDR2 is FQGNSA. CDR3 protein: CASSLGGNPSYEQYF. The CDR3, as DNA: TGTGCCAGCAGCTTAGGCGGGAACCCCTCCTACGAGCAGTACTTC. Supplemented by reference TRBV7-2 and TRBJ2-7, the full variable domain reads GAGVSQSPSNKVTEKGKDVELRCDPISGHTALYWYRQSLGQGLEFLIYFQGNSAPDKSGLPSDRFSAERTGGSVSTLTIQRTQQEDSAVYLCASSLGGNPSYEQYFGPGTRLTVT.

This clone was found a few times. The chain joins TRBV7-3 to TRBJ1-1; perhaps TRBD1 as D (5 bases). The CDR3 contains 17 residues. Trimming took off 1 base at V and 0 bases at J, with 15 bases between the two ends. Germline V CDR1 and CDR2: SGHTA, FQGTGA. The CDR3 nucleotides read TGTGCCAGCAGCTTAAACCCCCAGGGAATTATGAACACTGAAGCTTTCTTT. It codes for CASSLNPQGIMNTEAFF.